These T cell receptor beta chains were read from a single sample in a study of OX40 agonist ivuxolimab in advanced cancers. Using immunoSEQ multiplex PCR, the repertoire was profiled, and TCRdb retains in-frame clones only, with some absent. This sample has 20,000 to 25,000 clones, with 65% to 90% found just once. Here the sequenced sample was CD4+ or CD8+ T cells sorted from blood, taken in a trial of the OX40 agonist ivuxolimab. The receptors were gathered from an adult with an advanced solid tumor such as melanoma, head and neck, liver or kidney cancer. The CDR3 runs from the conserved cysteine through the conserved F or W. The D gene is left open where the match is weak. A clone size is listed for some rows: how often the clone was seen (once, few, many), or a class if it is expanded.

d_call | clone_size | j_call | v_call | cdr3_length | cdr3_aa | cdr3_nt
NA | NA | TRBJ2-1 | TRBV27 | 15 | CASSLHGTTYNEQFF | TGTGCCAGCAGTTTACACGGAACCACCTACAATGAGCAGTTCTTC
TRBD1 | NA | TRBJ2-1 | TRBV29-1 | 14 | CSVSRDRGYDEQFF | TGCAGCGTTTCGCGGGACAGGGGGTACGATGAGCAGTTCTTC
NA | NA | TRBJ1-3 | TRBV5-5 | 16 | CASSLGGGFTGNTIYF | TGTGCCAGCAGCTTGGGAGGGGGTTTCACTGGAAACACCATATATTTT
NA | NA | TRBJ2-1 | TRBV10-3 | 13 | CASRLFRDNEQFF | TGTGCCAGCCGACTCTTTAGGGACAATGAGCAGTTCTTC
NA | NA | TRBJ1-3 | TRBV5-6 | 16 | CASSLPADSSGNTTYF | TGTGCCAGCAGCTTGCCGGCGGACAGCTCTGGAAACACCACATATTTT
TRBD1 | NA | TRBJ2-1 | TRBV6-1 | 14 | CASSSDRVSNEQFF | TGTGCCAGCAGCTCCGACAGGGTCAGCAATGAGCAGTTCTTC
NA | NA | TRBJ1-2 | TRBV4-2 | 11 | CAAAGAGGYTF | TGTGCCGCAGCAGGGGCCGGCGGCTACACCTTC
TRBD2 | NA | TRBJ2-1 | TRBV25-1 | 17 | CASSESSTSGGWNEQFF | TGTGCCAGCAGTGAATCGTCGACTAGCGGGGGGTGGAATGAGCAGTTCTTC
NA | NA | TRBJ2-7 | TRBV7-2 | 15 | CASSLAQGASYEQYF | TGTGCCAGCAGCTTAGCACAAGGGGCCTCCTACGAGCAGTACTTC
NA | once | TRBJ2-5 | TRBV11-2 | 15 | CASSFQGVGGETQYF | TGTGCCAGCAGCTTCCAGGGGGTGGGAGGAGAGACCCAGTACTTC
NA | NA | TRBJ1-1 | TRBV28 | 13 | CASIPFLNTEAFF | TGTGCCAGCATCCCCTTCTTGAACACTGAAGCTTTCTTT
NA | NA | TRBJ2-3 | TRBV5-4 | 16 | CASRPKQGSSTDTQYF | TGTGCCAGCAGACCAAAACAGGGATCTAGCACAGATACGCAGTATTTT
TRBD1 | NA | TRBJ1-2 | TRBV7-9 | 15 | CASSSRDREGYGYTF | TGTGCCAGCAGCTCCCGGGACAGGGAGGGCTATGGCTACACCTTT
NA | NA | TRBJ2-3 | TRBV14 | 16 | CASSQEGRLRTDTQYF | TGTGCCAGCAGCCAAGAAGGGCGACTTCGCACAGATACGCAGTATTTT
NA | NA | TRBJ1-2 | TRBV19 | 15 | CASSIHPDLARGYTF | TGTGCCAGTAGTATTCACCCGGACTTGGCGCGTGGCTACACCTTC
NA | NA | TRBJ1-5 | TRBV6-5 | 14 | CASSSQAKVRPQHF | TGTGCCAGCAGTTCCCAGGCGAAGGTACGGCCCCAGCATTTT
TRBD1 | NA | TRBJ2-1 | TRBV6-5 | 14 | CASSHDYRGNEQFF | TGTGCCAGCAGTCACGACTACAGGGGCAATGAGCAGTTCTTC
TRBD1 | NA | TRBJ2-1 | TRBV9 | 14 | CASSETGANNEQFF | TGTGCCAGCAGCGAGACAGGGGCCAACAATGAGCAGTTCTTC
TRBD1 | NA | TRBJ1-6 | TRBV19 | 15 | CASSRHRGSDSPLHF | TGTGCCAGTAGTAGACACAGGGGTAGCGATTCACCCCTCCACTTT
NA | NA | TRBJ2-4 | TRBV7-2 | 14 | CASSAAGKKNIQYF | TGTGCCAGCAGCGCCGCGGGAAAAAAAAACATTCAGTACTTC
TRBD2 | NA | TRBJ2-3 | TRBV5-4 | 16 | CASSQGLAGSTDTQYF | TGTGCCAGCAGCCAGGGACTAGCGGGGAGCACAGATACGCAGTATTTT
NA | NA | TRBJ2-1 | TRBV10-3 | 14 | CAISETGEYNEQFF | TGTGCCATCAGTGAAACGGGAGAATACAATGAGCAGTTCTTC
NA | NA | TRBJ2-7 | TRBV5-1 | 15 | CASSLEWGISYEQYF | TGCGCCAGCAGCTTGGAGTGGGGGATCTCCTACGAGCAGTACTTC
TRBD2 | NA | TRBJ2-7 | TRBV7-3 | 15 | CASSLTGGFSYEQYF | TGTGCCAGCAGCTTGACGGGGGGGTTCTCCTACGAGCAGTACTTC
NA | few | TRBJ2-7 | TRBV6-5 | 14 | CASSYGGGPYEQYF | TGTGCCAGCAGTTACGGGGGGGGCCCCTACGAGCAGTACTTC
NA | NA | TRBJ2-3 | TRBV27 | 14 | CASSTQEPADTQYF | TGTGCCAGCAGTACGCAGGAGCCCGCAGATACGCAGTATTTT
NA | NA | TRBJ2-3 | TRBV7-9 | 13 | CASSPPSTDTQYF | TGTGCCAGTTCCCCCCCTAGCACAGATACGCAGTATTTT